A single sample is the source of the 5 T cell receptor beta chains below, sequenced in a study of cytomegalovirus exposure and HLA in healthy donors. It was with 60 Vbeta and 13 Jbeta primers that the PCR ran. The repertoire was sequenced with immunoSEQ multiplex PCR; TCRdb's copy has only in-frame clones and lacks some. This sample's table has over 65,000 clones. What was sequenced was PBMCs. These TCRs come from a woman in her 30s in good health and CMV-seronegative.

This chain links TRBV11-2 with TRBJ2-5; 10 positions match TRBD1. This CDR3 comprises 17 residues. CDR1 is SGHAT, CDR2 FQNNGV, per germline. Germline trimming cut 4 bases from V and 3 bases from J; bases unmatched to any gene: 11. The CDR3 spells CASSSRPDRGSKETQYF. The DNA for the CDR3 is TGTGCCAGCAGCTCCCGACCGGACAGGGGGTCAAAAGAGACCCAGTACTTC.

The gene calls are TRBV5-1 and TRBJ1-3, with a weak D call TRBD1 (5 bases). This CDR3 is built from 17 residues. Germline lookup yields CDR1 SGHRS and CDR2 YFSETQ. The V and J ends lost 0 bases and 0 bases respectively, with 13 bases between them. The CDR3 nucleotides read TGCGCCAGCAGCTTGGAGGGCAGGGTGTCCTCTGGAAACACCATATATTTT. It yields the protein CASSLEGRVSSGNTIYF.

V usage is TRBV6-1 and J usage is TRBJ2-7, with D maybe TRBD1 (6 bases). The CDR3 runs 15 residues. Trimming left V 1 base short and J 5 bases short, with 15 bases between. Germline-derived CDR1 and CDR2 are MNHNS and SASEGT. The CDR3 DNA is TGTGCCAGCAGTGAAGGACAGGCCTCATTGGACGAGCAGTACTTC. Translated, it gives CASSEGQASLDEQYF.

The chain carries TRBV19 and TRBJ1-2; the match to TRBD1 covers 7 bases. Looked up from germline, CDR1 is LNHDA and CDR2 is SQIVND (reference sequence). The CDR3 totals 17 residues. V lost 2 bases to trimming and J lost 2 bases; unmatched junction nucleotides: 11. The CDR3 spells CASSISLGRGRNYGYTF. In nucleotides, the CDR3 is TGTGCCAGTAGTATATCATTAGGCAGGGGGAGGAACTATGGCTACACCTTC.

The chain recombines TRBV10-2 with TRBJ2-7; possible D gene TRBD2, 7 bases. V lost 0 bases to trimming and J lost 0 bases, with 18 bases between them. Per the germline V gene, CDR1 is WSHSY and CDR2 is SAAADI. The CDR3 is 18 residues long. CDR3 coding DNA: TGCGCCAGCAGTGAGTCGACCTTTGCGGGGGCGAACTCCTACGAGCAGTACTTC. Translating gives CASSESTFAGANSYEQYF.